Listed here is a single T cell receptor (beta chain). V lost 11 bases, J lost 6 bases, and 21 bases lay in between. Germline V gives CDR1 MNHNY, CDR2 SVGAGI (reference sequence). CDR3 length: 14 amino acids. 60 Vbeta and 13 Jbeta primers were used in PCR. Sequencing used immunoSEQ multiplex PCR; TCRdb keeps in-frame clones, though not all of them. The table has 180,000 or so clones, 70% to 80% seen once. The data are from a study of cytomegalovirus exposure and HLA in healthy donors. This chain links TRBV6-6 with TRBJ2-3; TRBD2 might be the D (7 bases). The specimen sequenced was PBMCs. The sequence was collected from a young man in good health and CMV-seronegative. CDR3 sequence: CAVDRAGAWDTQYF. In nucleotides, the CDR3 is TGTGCCGTCGACCGGGCGGGGGCGTGGGATACGCAGTATTTT.